One and the same sample provided the 15 T cell receptor beta chains below, sequenced in a study of CD4 T cells in relation to SARS-CoV-2 and coronaviruses. Unexposed donor CD4+ T cells date from about 2011-2019, before the COVID-19 pandemic. CD4+ T cells were isolated from the cells after about ten days of culture. The antigens for these receptors are not known. TCRdb's copy holds only in-frame clones and misses some; the assay was immunoSEQ multiplex PCR. The data hold more than 15,000 clones, with approximately 81% observed a single time. Material for sequencing was CD4+ T cells from PBMCs, cultured in vitro. These receptors were obtained from a human donor in good health.

The genes are TRBV4-3 and TRBJ1-1; D may be TRBD1 (5 bases). Germline V lookup: CDR1 LGHNA, CDR2 YSLEER. CDR3 size: 13 residues. With 4 bases removed from V and 7 bases from J, the gap between germline ends came to 13 bases. The CDR3 DNA reads as TGCGCCAGCAGCCGTCTCCGGGACGGTGAAGCTTTCTTT. Its translation is CASSRLRDGEAFF.

The chain joins TRBV5-5 to TRBJ2-1, with D perhaps TRBD2 (6 bases). Trimming shortened V by 5 bases and J by 2 bases, and 14 bases separated the two germline ends. The germline V gene encodes CDR1 SGHKS and CDR2 YYEKEE (reference sequence). The CDR3 runs 15 residues. In DNA, the CDR3 is TGTGCCAGCAGAGAGGGAGGCCTCCCCTACAATGAGCAGTTCTTC. This translates into CASREGGLPYNEQFF.

This chain connects TRBV5-5 to TRBJ2-7; D is possibly TRBD1 or TRBD2 (5 bases each). The CDR3 runs to 14 residues. Trimming shortened V by 4 bases and J by 5 bases, and 16 bases separated the two germline ends. Germline loops: CDR1 SGHKS, CDR2 YYEKEE (reference sequence). The DNA for the CDR3 is TGTGCCAGCAGCCCAGGACGGGGCAGGGACGAGCAGTACTTC. Translating gives CASSPGRGRDEQYF. Complete variable domain (other parts from reference TRBV5-5 and TRBJ2-7): DAGVTQSPTHLIKTRGQQVTLRCSPISGHKSVSWYQQVLGQGPQFIFQYYEKEERGRGNFPDRFSARQFPNYSSELNVNALLLGDSALYLCASSPGRGRDEQYFGPGTRLTVT.

This chain joins TRBV5-5 and TRBJ1-2, with TRBD1 as a possible D gene (6 bases). The CDR3 contains 13 residues. CDR1 and CDR2 from the germline V gene are SGHKS and YYEKEE (reference sequence). V shed 1 base and J shed 7 bases, with 11 bases lying between them. CDR3 sequence reads: CASSLPGVGGYTF. In nucleotides, the CDR3 is TGTGCCAGCAGCTTGCCAGGGGTCGGTGGCTACACCTTC.

This clone has more than one count but fewer than ten. The V call is TRBV3-1 (or the pseudogene TRBV3-2), the J call TRBJ2-7; D uncertain. Trimming cost V 2 bases and J 3 bases, with 8 bases left between them. The germline CDR1 and CDR2 sequences are LGHDT and YNNKEL (reference sequence). CDR3 length: 13 amino acids. The CDR3 DNA is TGTGCCAGCAGCCAAATGGGCCTCTACGAGCAGTACTTC. This translates into CASSQMGLYEQYF.

This clone was recorded a few times. This chain's CDR3 is CASSPVHGSGNTIYF. The CDR3 DNA reads TGTGCCAGCAGCCCCGTCCACGGCTCTGGAAACACCATATATTTT. The V gene is TRBV3-1 (or the pseudogene TRBV3-2), the J gene TRBJ1-3; no reliable D call. V dropped 4 bases and J dropped 0 bases, with 10 bases sitting between them. The CDR3 has 15 residues. Germline V CDR1 and CDR2: LGHDT, YNNKEL (reference sequence).

J is TRBJ2-3 and V is TRBV7-9, with D unresolved. Between the trimmed V and J ends, which lost 4 bases and 2 bases, there was a span of 7 bases. Germline values: CDR1 SEHNR, CDR2 FQNEAQ (reference sequence). The CDR3 is made up of 13 amino acids. The CDR3 region has the DNA TGTGCCAGCAGCTCGTGGATCACAGATACGCAGTATTTT. Its translation is CASSSWITDTQYF.

The J gene is TRBJ2-7, the V gene TRBV6-2 or TRBV6-3, with a possible D match to TRBD1 (5 bases). The germline gives CDR1 MNHEY, CDR2 SVGEGT. The CDR3 spans 13 residues. V was shortened by 5 bases and J by 2 bases, with 10 bases between the two germline ends. CDR3 region: CASSRQGPYEQYF. In nucleotides, the CDR3 is TGTGCCAGCAGTCGCCAGGGTCCCTACGAGCAGTACTTC.

This clone has more than one count but fewer than ten. V gene TRBV5-8 combines with J gene TRBJ1-1; no clear D gene. The V and J ends lost 0 bases and 3 bases respectively, with 6 bases between them. From germline, CDR1 is SGHTS and CDR2 YDEGEE. There are 13 residues in the CDR3. CDR3 sequence: CASSLAYDTEAFF. As DNA, the CDR3 is TGTGCCAGCAGCTTGGCCTACGACACTGAAGCTTTCTTT.

V usage is TRBV20-1 and J usage is TRBJ1-2, with a weak D call TRBD1 (5 bases). The germline V gene encodes CDR1 DFQATT and CDR2 SNEGSKA (reference sequence). Trimming left V 3 bases short and J 4 bases short, with 6 bases between. CDR3 length: 11 residues. The CDR3 sequence is CSASDSYGYTF. The DNA of the CDR3 is TGCAGTGCTAGCGACAGCTATGGCTACACCTTC.

The table lists this clone with a few counts. V usage is TRBV7-8 and J usage is TRBJ2-7; D perhaps matches TRBD1 (5 bases). Germline V lookup: CDR1 SGHVS, CDR2 FQNEAQ. V dropped 4 bases and J dropped 1 base, with 14 bases sitting between them. This CDR3 has 15 residues. CDR3 amino acids: CASSSREGKSYEQYF. In DNA, the CDR3 is TGTGCCAGCAGCTCCAGGGAAGGAAAGTCCTACGAGCAGTACTTC.

The chain uses TRBV6-6 and TRBJ2-1; D might be TRBD1 (5 bases). CDR3 size: 15 residues. The V end was cut by 6 bases, the J end by 1 base, with 13 bases between. The germline gives CDR1 MNHNY, CDR2 SVGAGI (reference sequence). The CDR3 protein is CASRASDRSYNEQFF. As DNA, the CDR3 is TGTGCCAGCAGGGCCAGCGACAGATCCTACAATGAGCAGTTCTTC.

The V gene is TRBV18, the J gene TRBJ2-7; no definite D call. The CDR3 has 13 residues. The V end was cut by 0 bases, the J end by 3 bases, with 6 bases between. The germline CDR1 and CDR2 sequences are KGHSH and LQKENI. The CDR3 spells CASSPPVNYEQYF. The CDR3 DNA follows: TGTGCCAGCTCACCACCGGTTAACTACGAGCAGTACTTC.

The V and J genes are TRBV19 and TRBJ1-3; 9 nucleotides match TRBD1. The CDR3 runs 14 residues. With 5 bases clipped from V and 5 bases from J, the junction kept 4 bases outside the gene matches. CDR1 is LNHDA and CDR2 is SQIVND in the germline V gene (reference sequence). DNA of the CDR3: TGTGCCAGTAGTCCAACAGGGGGCCGAAACACCATATATTTT. As protein: CASSPTGGRNTIYF.

The gene calls are TRBV4-1 and TRBJ1-5; TRBD1 might be the D (5 bases). Looked up from germline, CDR1 is MGHRA and CDR2 is YSYEKL. Trimming left V 1 base short and J 0 bases short, with 7 bases between. The CDR3 is made up of 15 amino acids. The CDR3 DNA reads as TGCGCCAGCAGCCAAGGGGGGGGTAGCAATCAGCCCCAGCATTTT. It yields the protein CASSQGGGSNQPQHF.